This T cell receptor (beta chain) was profiled in a study of T cells in Graves' hyperthyroidism and ophthalmopathy. Study-level results: Progression to ophthalmopathy was predicted a median of 6.5 months early.

What was amplified from RNA transcripts were TCR beta CDR3 regions. Carried out on the TCR CDR3, a first-round RT-PCR used the HTBI primer set. TCRdb itself ran the multiplex PCR reads through MiXCR, one entry per CDR3 protein. The repertoire includes a few hundred thousand distinct CDR3 sequences, around 16% of them detected once, and around two fifths sits in the top ten. Notes on this clonotype: The antigen is unknown.

This CDR3 region has 11 residues. V dropped 6 bases and J dropped 5 bases, with 7 bases sitting between them. The TCR originated in a man aged 35-49 years with Graves' hyperthyroidism. The material sequenced was blood. The chain couples TRBV12-3 or TRBV12-4 to TRBJ1-1; D is uncertain. The CDR3 DNA sequence: TGTGCCAGCAGAGACTTGACTGAAGCTTTCTTT. Translation gives CASRDLTEAFF.